The TCR beta chain under discussion was sequenced for a study of graft-versus-host responses after intestinal transplantation. Study-level background: Uniformly, recipients were administered anti-thymocyte globulin induction with subsequent tacrolimus and steroids for 2 to 3 years.

Method: immunoSEQ multiplex PCR; TCRdb's copy keeps in-frame clones and lacks some. The profile covers tens of thousands of clones, with around 92% appearing a single time and roughly 44% taken by the ten largest. V shed 5 bases and J 6 bases; nucleotides not matched to a gene: 5. Germline CDR1 reads SGHDT; CDR2 reads YYEEEE. The CDR3 has 14 residues. The clonotype comes from a human patient who received an intestinal transplant, so some T cells may come from the graft donor. The source was PBMCs, collected about 260 days after intestinal transplant. This chain links TRBV5-6 with TRBJ2-1; 10 bases map to TRBD1. This CDR3 is CASRGTGEVNEQFF. In DNA form, the CDR3 reads TGTGCCAGCAGGGGGACAGGGGAGGTCAATGAGCAGTTCTTC.